The 7 T cell receptor beta chains below come from one sample, sequenced in a study of molecular identifiers for immune sequencing clone quantification. TCRdb passed the PCR reads through MiXCR, listing each CDR3 protein once. This sample yields tens of thousands of distinct CDR3 sequences, of which under 25% are seen a single time; more than 1% belongs to the top ten. Material: naive CD8+ T cells from blood, with Jurkat cell RNA spiked in. Subset described: FACS-sorted CD8+CD4-CCR7+CD45RA+ naive T cells. Source of these receptors: a human donor in good health. Some libraries in this study had Jurkat cell RNA spiked in.

This clonotype was detected many times. The rearrangement joins TRBV7-9 to TRBJ2-3; 9 nucleotides agree with TRBD1. The CDR3 is made up of 16 amino acids. CDR1 and CDR2 from the germline V gene are SEHNR and FQNEAQ (reference sequence). The ends lost 4 bases at V and 0 bases at J; junction bases unmatched: 5. The CDR3 DNA sequence: TGTGCCAGCAGCTCGCGACAGGGGGATAGCACAGATACGCAGTATTTT. Its protein is CASSSRQGDSTDTQYF.

The J gene is TRBJ2-1, the V gene TRBV18; no definite D call. V lost 0 bases to trimming and J lost 8 bases, with 8 bases between them. The CDR3 spans 13 residues. Germline V gene data show CDR1 as KGHSH and CDR2 as LQKENI. CDR3 in amino acids: CASSPPIRDEQFF. The CDR3 DNA is TGTGCCAGCTCACCACCTATAAGAGATGAGCAGTTCTTC.

Comments on this clonotype: A read error may be the cause here, since a much bigger clone is one base away. The V call is TRBV11-3, the J call TRBJ2-1, with D unclear. Germline V CDR1 and CDR2: SGHNT, YENEEA. The CDR3 has 13 amino acids. V was clipped by 8 bases and J by 7 bases, with 15 bases between them. The CDR3 DNA follows: TGTGCCAGCGGCTCCGGGCAGCCGAATGAGCAGTTCTTC. It specifies CASGSGQPNEQFF.

There are a few counts of this clonotype. This may be a read error, as it is one base from a much larger clone. The rearrangement uses TRBV6-5 and TRBJ2-3; no reliable D call. The CDR3 extends over 11 amino acids. V was cut by 3 bases and J by 6 bases, with 4 bases left in between. The V gene's germline CDR1 is MNHEY and CDR2 SVGAGI. Written as DNA, the CDR3 is TGTGCCAGCAGTTATCTTGATACGCAGTATTTT. Translated: CASSYLDTQYF.

The sample holds many counts of this clonotype. The V and J genes are TRBV28 and TRBJ2-6; D gene uncertain. The CDR3 covers 13 residues. Germline loops: CDR1 MDHEN, CDR2 SYDVKM. V gave up 7 bases and J gave up 3 bases, with 7 bases separating them. The CDR3 loop is CASTIDGANVLTF. In DNA, the CDR3 is TGTGCCAGCACTATAGATGGGGCCAACGTCCTGACTTTC.

This clonotype has more than one count but fewer than ten. The rearrangement links TRBV5-1 to TRBJ1-3; no reliable D call. CDR1 and CDR2 (germline): SGHRS, YFSETQ. The CDR3 contains 15 residues. V lost 0 bases to trimming and J lost 2 bases, with 9 bases between them. The CDR3 is CASSLELAAGNTIYF. In DNA, the CDR3 is TGCGCCAGCAGCTTGGAACTCGCCGCTGGAAACACCATATATTTT.

With respect to this clonotype: A much larger clone is a single base away; this may be a read error. No conserved phenylalanine or tryptophan is present at the end of the CDR3, so a read error is the likely explanation. The chain employs TRBV20-1 and TRBJ1-5; tentatively, D is TRBD1 (5 bases). This CDR3 region has 14 residues. V was shortened by 1 base and J by 5 bases, with 12 bases between the two germline ends. Germline V gives CDR1 DFQATT, CDR2 SNEGSKA (reference sequence). The CDR3 here is CSARAQDWDQPQHL. The CDR3 DNA follows: TGCAGTGCTAGAGCACAGGACTGGGATCAGCCCCAGCATCTT.